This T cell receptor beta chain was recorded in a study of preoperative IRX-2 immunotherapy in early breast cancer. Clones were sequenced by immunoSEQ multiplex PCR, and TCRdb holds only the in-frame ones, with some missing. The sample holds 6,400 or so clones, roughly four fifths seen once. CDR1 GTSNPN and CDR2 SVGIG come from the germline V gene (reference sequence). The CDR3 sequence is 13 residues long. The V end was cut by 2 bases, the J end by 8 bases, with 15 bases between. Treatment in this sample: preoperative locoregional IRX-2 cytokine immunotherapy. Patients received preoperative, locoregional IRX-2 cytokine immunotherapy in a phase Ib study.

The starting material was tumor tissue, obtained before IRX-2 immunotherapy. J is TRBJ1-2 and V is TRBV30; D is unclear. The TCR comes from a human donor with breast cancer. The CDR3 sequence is CAWSPYSDLGYTF. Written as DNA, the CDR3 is TGTGCCTGGAGTCCTTACTCCGACCTGGGCTACACCTTC.